These T cell receptor beta chains were read from a single sample in a study of shared clonotypes between healthy human individuals. Clones were read by immunoSEQ multiplex PCR, and TCRdb kept only the in-frame ones, dropping some. The profile shows under 2.5 million clones, around 92% of them singletons. Input material: naive CD4+ T cells from PBMCs. These receptors were taken from a young man in good health. Some clones in this sample may be carry-over from other donors' samples. Each CDR3 is given with its conserved first and last residue. The D gene is left open where the match is weak. Rows give clone size only sometimes, using once, few, many, or a class for an expanded clone.

V gene	J gene	clone size	D gene	CDR3 protein	CDR3 DNA
TRBV4-3	TRBJ2-4	.	.	CASSRALTLENIQYF	TGCGCCAGCAGCCGTGCTCTGACACTCGAAAACATTCAGTACTTC
TRBV7-2	TRBJ1-4	.	.	CASSPGFSGIEKLFF	TGTGCCAGCAGCCCAGGATTTTCAGGAATAGAAAAACTGTTTTTT
TRBV29-1	TRBJ2-7	.	TRBD1	CSATGGVIPYEQYF	TGCAGCGCAACAGGGGGCGTAATCCCCTACGAGCAGTACTTC
TRBV7-2	TRBJ1-1	.	.	CASSPDRLRNTEAFF	TGTGCCAGCAGCCCCGACAGACTTAGGAACACTGAAGCTTTCTTT
TRBV19	TRBJ1-2	.	.	CASSKQGTLDYGYTF	TGTGCCAGTAGTAAACAGGGAACTCTAGACTATGGCTACACCTTC
TRBV5-1	TRBJ2-7	.	.	CASSRRDSYEQYF	TGCGCCAGCAGTCGCAGGGACTCCTACGAGCAGTACTTC
TRBV2	TRBJ2-5	.	TRBD1	CASNLGQQETQYF	TGTGCCAGCAACTTGGGACAGCAAGAGACCCAGTACTTC
TRBV19	TRBJ2-7	.	TRBD1	CASSTRDRVFGEQYF	TGTGCCAGTAGTACCCGGGACAGGGTTTTTGGCGAGCAGTACTTC
TRBV7-3	TRBJ2-3	.	.	CASSLRRTSTDTQYF	TGTGCCAGCAGCTTACGGCGAACTAGCACAGATACGCAGTATTTT
TRBV7-7	TRBJ1-1	few	.	CASSSDRDGEAFF	TGTGCCAGCAGCTCAGATAGGGACGGAGAAGCTTTCTTT
TRBV25-1	TRBJ2-2	.	TRBD2	CASSSTPGGDGELFF	TGTGCCAGCAGTAGTACCCCGGGGGGTGACGGGGAGCTGTTTTTT
TRBV9	TRBJ1-3	.	.	CASSTDASKSSGNTIYF	TGTGCCAGCAGCACGGATGCTTCTAAGAGCTCTGGAAACACCATATATTTT
TRBV2	TRBJ2-1	.	TRBD2	CASRLPLLAGVGNEQFF	TGTGCCAGCAGATTACCGTTACTAGCGGGAGTTGGCAATGAGCAGTTCTTC
TRBV28	TRBJ2-2	.	.	CASSLLDRPTGELFF	TGTGCCAGCAGTTTATTGGACCGCCCCACCGGGGAGCTGTTTTTT
TRBV11-2	TRBJ1-4	.	.	CASSLGRRATNEKLFF	TGTGCCAGCAGCTTAGGGCGACGTGCAACTAATGAAAAACTGTTTTTT
TRBV7-2	TRBJ1-3	.	.	CASSREVSGNTIYF	TGTGCCAGCAGCCGTGAGGTCTCTGGAAACACCATATATTTT
TRBV6-5	TRBJ2-5	once	TRBD1	CASSWGTGGAETQYF	TGTGCCAGCAGTTGGGGGACAGGGGGCGCAGAGACCCAGTACTTC
TRBV7-2	TRBJ2-1	.	.	CASSLGLQAYNEQFF	TGTGCCAGCAGCTTAGGTCTACAGGCATACAATGAGCAGTTCTTC
TRBV5-1	TRBJ2-5	.	TRBD1	CASSLAPGQGVETQYF	TGCGCCAGCAGCTTGGCGCCGGGACAGGGTGTAGAGACCCAGTACTTC
TRBV29-1	TRBJ2-1	.	TRBD2	CSVEEVVWVGGSNEQFF	TGCAGCGTTGAAGAGGTAGTCTGGGTCGGGGGGTCCAATGAGCAGTTCTTC
TRBV7-9	TRBJ2-1	.	TRBD2	CASRQSGRGVYNEQFF	TGTGCCAGCAGACAAAGCGGGAGAGGTGTTTACAATGAGCAGTTCTTC
TRBV27	TRBJ1-1	few	.	CASSLSENTEAFF	TGTGCCAGCAGTTTATCCGAAAACACTGAAGCTTTCTTT
TRBV4-1	TRBJ1-2	.	.	CASSMTGPTKTF	TGCGCCAGCAGCATGACCGGGCCCACGAAAACCTTC
TRBV6-5	TRBJ1-3	.	.	CASSYWAGNTIYF	TGTGCCAGCAGTTACTGGGCAGGAAACACCATATATTTT
TRBV6-6	TRBJ1-1	.	TRBD1	CASSYSKGTGKAEAFF	TGTGCCAGCAGTTACTCGAAAGGGACAGGCAAGGCTGAAGCTTTCTTT
TRBV4-3	TRBJ1-3	.	TRBD1	CASSQAADRASHTIYF	TGCGCCAGCAGCCAAGCCGCTGACAGGGCCTCGCACACCATATATTTT
TRBV5-1	TRBJ2-3	.	TRBD2	CASSSPGGSGDTQYF	TGCGCCAGCAGTTCGCCTGGCGGGAGTGGAGATACGCAGTATTTT
TRBV7-8	TRBJ2-2	.	.	CASSLLQGNGELFF	TGTGCCAGCAGCTTACTACAGGGAAACGGGGAGCTGTTTTTT
TRBV28	TRBJ2-7	.	TRBD2	CASSPRTRGGEQYF	TGTGCCAGCAGTCCCCGGACTAGGGGCGGCGAGCAGTACTTC
TRBV6-5	TRBJ2-1	.	.	CASSPRRVGYNEQFF	TGTGCCAGCAGTCCCCGGCGGGTTGGCTACAATGAGCAGTTCTTC
TRBV27	TRBJ2-7	.	.	CASSLPDRWAGEQYF	TGTGCCAGCAGTCTACCGGACAGGTGGGCGGGGGAGCAGTACTTC
TRBV14	TRBJ2-1	.	.	CASSTAFGGVDEQFF	TGTGCCAGCAGCACTGCCTTCGGGGGCGTGGATGAGCAGTTCTTC
TRBV19	TRBJ1-1	.	TRBD1	CASSTPFFGQGEGTEAFF	TGTGCCAGTAGTACCCCCTTCTTTGGACAGGGGGAGGGCACTGAAGCTTTCTTT
TRBV14	TRBJ2-3	once	TRBD2	CASSQGSSSGNTDTQYF	TGTGCCAGCAGCCAAGGATCGTCTAGCGGGAACACAGATACGCAGTATTTT
TRBV5-1	TRBJ2-7	.	TRBD1	CASSPTGDTYEQYF	TGCGCCAGCAGCCCGACAGGGGATACCTACGAGCAGTACTTC
TRBV15	TRBJ2-4	.	TRBD2	CATSRGREGNIQYF	TGTGCCACCAGCAGAGGGAGGGAGGGGAACATTCAGTACTTC
TRBV5-6	TRBJ1-2	few	.	CASSGTVYGYTF	TGTGCCAGCAGCGGGACGGTCTATGGCTACACCTTC
TRBV27	TRBJ2-5	.	TRBD1	CASSLSSGGLLLQYF	TGTGCCAGCAGTTTATCGTCAGGGGGCTTATTACTCCAGTACTTC
TRBV7-2	TRBJ1-2	.	.	CASSPRQVNHGYTF	TGTGCCAGCAGCCCGCGACAGGTTAATCATGGCTACACCTTC
TRBV7-9	TRBJ2-3	.	.	CASSHMTRGWADTQYF	TGTGCCAGCAGCCACATGACTAGAGGGTGGGCAGATACGCAGTATTTT
TRBV9	TRBJ2-7	.	.	CASSVGGSSSYEQYF	TGTGCCAGCAGCGTAGGGGGGTCTAGCTCCTACGAGCAGTACTTC
TRBV7-9	TRBJ2-3	.	TRBD2	CASSLGLADTTDTQYF	TGTGCCAGCAGCTTAGGACTAGCGGACACCACAGATACGCAGTATTTT
TRBV5-1	TRBJ2-2	.	TRBD1	CASSGTETGELFF	TGCGCCAGCTCCGGGACAGAGACCGGGGAGCTGTTTTTT
TRBV2	TRBJ2-7	.	.	CASSRDIAYEQYF	TGTGCCAGCAGCCGGGACATCGCCTACGAGCAGTACTTC
TRBV19	TRBJ1-4	once	.	CASSNLRSTNEKLFF	TGTGCCAGTAGTAACTTGAGATCAACTAATGAAAAACTGTTTTTT